The clone carrying this T cell receptor beta chain has more than one count but fewer than ten. The antigen is not known. This entry comes from a study of T cell repertoires in cytomegalovirus infection. About the study: Both recently identified HLA-C-restricted and well-studied HLA-B-restricted CMV epitopes were used in the study. Study-level points and caveats: Summed frequency of public TCR beta families distinguished CMV carriers with the relevant HLA.

The length of the CDR3 is 14 residues. Deletions cut 1 base from V and 5 bases from J, with 11 bases between. TCRdb independently ran MiXCR on the reads; one entry per CDR3 protein. The repertoire includes hundreds of thousands of distinct CDR3 sequences, approximately 40% of them detected once, and around 44% sits in the top ten. The chain is built from TRBV12-3 or TRBV12-4 and TRBJ2-5; D is perhaps TRBD1 or TRBD2 (5 bases each). The material was cultured PBMCs, obtained from culture after CMV antigen stimulation. This TCR was recovered from a human donor in good health (CMV status not recorded). Some clones in this sample may be carry-over from other donors' samples. The CDR3 protein is CASSLDGREETQYF. The CDR3 bases are TGTGCCAGCAGTTTAGACGGCAGGGAGGAGACCCAGTACTTC.